This T cell receptor (beta chain) was sequenced for a study of identical twins. Broader study findings: Reduced insertions were recorded for abundant cord blood beta clonotypes, with no such pattern in memory repertoires. Surplus twin overlap in beta out-of-frame sequences was less pronounced.

MiXCR, applied by TCRdb to the 5' RACE reads, yields one record per CDR3 protein. In the table there are approximately 690,000 distinct CDR3 sequences, approximately 6% of which are singletons. CDR1 is SGHRS, CDR2 YFSETQ, per germline. The CDR3 is made up of 19 amino acids. V was shortened by 0 bases and J by 0 bases, with 19 bases between the two germline ends. With regard to this clonotype: The antigen is undetermined.

This sequence joins TRBV5-1 and TRBJ2-1; D remains unclear. The sequence was obtained from a man younger than 35 in good health. The specimen was naive T cells sorted from blood. CDR3 nucleotide sequence: TGCGCCAGCAGCTTGGGGATTAGGCGCCTCACGACCTCCTACAATGAGCAGTTCTTC. As protein: CASSLGIRRLTTSYNEQFF. The complete variable domain, with remaining parts taken from reference TRBV5-1 and TRBJ2-1, reads KAGVTQTPRYLIKTRGQQVTLSCSPISGHRSVSWYQQTPGQGLQFLFEYFSETQRNKGNFPGRFSGRQFSNSRSEMNVSTLELGDSALYLCASSLGIRRLTTSYNEQFFGPGTRLTVL.